A selection of T cell receptor beta chains follows, all from one sample in a study of shared clonotypes between healthy human individuals. Only in-frame clones appear in the TCRdb table, and some are missing; sequencing was by immunoSEQ multiplex PCR. In the table there are about 2,200,000 clones, about 93% of which are singletons. Sequencing input: naive CD8+ T cells from PBMCs. All receptors come from a man aged 18 to 29 in good health. Some clones in this sample may be carry-over from other donors' samples. CDR3s include the opening cysteine and the closing phenylalanine or tryptophan. A D gene is named only where the DNA matches it firmly. Size values are once, few and many counts, or a class for expanded clones, and some rows have none.

d_gene: TRBD1
j_gene: TRBJ1-1
abundance: few
len: 11
v_gene: TRBV29-1
CDR3aa: CSVDRGRSAFF
CDR3nt: TGCAGCGTGGACAGGGGGCGGTCAGCTTTCTTT

d_gene: -
j_gene: TRBJ2-7
abundance: -
len: 13
v_gene: TRBV7-8
CDR3aa: CASSSDMAWEQYF
CDR3nt: TGTGCCAGCAGCTCGGACATGGCTTGGGAGCAGTACTTC

d_gene: -
j_gene: TRBJ2-1
abundance: -
len: 17
v_gene: TRBV4-3
CDR3aa: CASSQDRWGRGDNEQFF
CDR3nt: TGCGCCAGCAGCCAAGATCGATGGGGGAGGGGGGACAATGAGCAGTTCTTC

d_gene: TRBD1
j_gene: TRBJ1-2
abundance: -
len: 14
v_gene: TRBV7-9
CDR3aa: CASFGTGGDYGYTF
CDR3nt: TGTGCCAGCTTCGGGACAGGGGGTGACTATGGCTACACCTTC

d_gene: -
j_gene: TRBJ2-7
abundance: -
len: 15
v_gene: TRBV19
CDR3aa: CASSTGTRTSYEQYF
CDR3nt: TGTGCCAGTAGTACCGGGACAAGGACGTCCTACGAGCAGTACTTC

d_gene: TRBD1
j_gene: TRBJ1-2
abundance: -
len: 16
v_gene: TRBV29-1
CDR3aa: CSVAPTWDRASYGYTF
CDR3nt: TGCAGCGTGGCCCCCACCTGGGACAGGGCCTCCTATGGCTACACCTTC

d_gene: -
j_gene: TRBJ1-1
abundance: once
len: 14
v_gene: TRBV7-2
CDR3aa: CASSLARHYTEAFF
CDR3nt: TGTGCCAGCAGCTTAGCCCGGCATTACACTGAAGCTTTCTTT

d_gene: TRBD1
j_gene: TRBJ1-3
abundance: -
len: 19
v_gene: TRBV18
CDR3aa: CASSPYTLDRGASGNTIYF
CDR3nt: TGTGCCAGCTCACCATACACTCTGGACAGGGGCGCCTCTGGAAACACCATATATTTT

d_gene: -
j_gene: TRBJ1-2
abundance: -
len: 16
v_gene: TRBV5-1
CDR3aa: CASSLGRRDSTYGYTF
CDR3nt: TGCGCCAGCAGCTTGGGGCGGCGTGACAGCACCTATGGCTACACCTTC

d_gene: TRBD1
j_gene: TRBJ2-7
abundance: -
len: 18
v_gene: TRBV12-5
CDR3aa: CASGFQVRPGQWVYEQYF
CDR3nt: TGTGCTAGTGGTTTCCAAGTCAGACCGGGACAGTGGGTCTACGAGCAGTACTTC

d_gene: TRBD2
j_gene: TRBJ2-1
abundance: -
len: 19
v_gene: TRBV19
CDR3aa: CASSLGGWGLADTYNEQFF
CDR3nt: TGTGCCAGTAGCCTCGGTGGTTGGGGACTAGCGGATACCTACAATGAGCAGTTCTTC

d_gene: -
j_gene: TRBJ1-2
abundance: -
len: 19
v_gene: TRBV4-2
CDR3aa: CASSQEPGSSEELDYGYTF
CDR3nt: TGTGCCAGCAGCCAAGAACCAGGAAGTTCGGAGGAGTTGGATTATGGCTACACCTTC

d_gene: -
j_gene: TRBJ2-7
abundance: -
len: 13
v_gene: TRBV10-1
CDR3aa: CASSESRVGEQYF
CDR3nt: TGCGCCAGCAGTGAGTCTCGGGTTGGGGAGCAGTACTTC

d_gene: -
j_gene: TRBJ2-7
abundance: -
len: 13
v_gene: TRBV5-1
CDR3aa: CASSSGRNYEQYF
CDR3nt: TGCGCCAGCAGCTCGGGACGGAACTACGAGCAGTACTTC

d_gene: TRBD2
j_gene: TRBJ2-5
abundance: -
len: 16
v_gene: TRBV13
CDR3aa: CASSFPTGTSGETQYF
CDR3nt: TGTGCCAGCAGCTTCCCAACCGGGACTAGTGGGGAGACCCAGTACTTC

d_gene: -
j_gene: TRBJ2-7
abundance: -
len: 14
v_gene: TRBV9
CDR3aa: CASSVAVEAYEQYF
CDR3nt: TGTGCCAGCAGCGTAGCTGTGGAAGCATACGAGCAGTACTTC

d_gene: -
j_gene: TRBJ2-7
abundance: few
len: 13
v_gene: TRBV7-9
CDR3aa: CASSFGVVDEQYF
CDR3nt: TGTGCCAGCAGCTTCGGGGTTGTAGACGAGCAGTACTTC

d_gene: -
j_gene: TRBJ2-1
abundance: -
len: 14
v_gene: TRBV19
CDR3aa: CASKVWGGDNEQFF
CDR3nt: TGTGCCAGTAAGGTGTGGGGTGGGGACAATGAGCAGTTCTTC

d_gene: -
j_gene: TRBJ1-1
abundance: -
len: 11
v_gene: TRBV7-9
CDR3aa: CASKANTEAFF
CDR3nt: TGTGCCAGCAAAGCGAACACTGAAGCTTTCTTT

d_gene: TRBD1
j_gene: TRBJ2-3
abundance: -
len: 15
v_gene: TRBV28
CDR3aa: CASGPRQGSTDTQYF
CDR3nt: TGTGCCAGCGGTCCCCGACAGGGGAGTACAGATACGCAGTATTTT

d_gene: TRBD2
j_gene: TRBJ2-1
abundance: -
len: 16
v_gene: TRBV6-1
CDR3aa: CASSDWREAPYNEQFF
CDR3nt: TGTGCCAGCAGTGACTGGCGGGAGGCCCCCTACAATGAGCAGTTCTTC

d_gene: TRBD2
j_gene: TRBJ2-5
abundance: -
len: 12
v_gene: TRBV29-1
CDR3aa: CSTPGGVETQYF
CDR3nt: TGCAGCACACCGGGGGGGGTTGAGACCCAGTACTTC

d_gene: -
j_gene: TRBJ2-3
abundance: -
len: 15
v_gene: TRBV12-2
CDR3aa: CASRLDSLNTDTQYF
CDR3nt: TGTGCAAGTCGCTTAGACTCCCTGAACACAGATACGCAGTATTTT

d_gene: TRBD1
j_gene: TRBJ1-1
abundance: few
len: 14
v_gene: TRBV5-1
CDR3aa: CASSSTGVKTEAFF
CDR3nt: TGCGCCAGCAGCTCGACAGGGGTGAAGACTGAAGCTTTCTTT

d_gene: TRBD1
j_gene: TRBJ1-1
abundance: -
len: 16
v_gene: TRBV5-6
CDR3aa: CASSLQDRGFFTEAFF
CDR3nt: TGTGCCAGCAGCTTACAGGACAGGGGGTTTTTCACTGAAGCTTTCTTT

d_gene: -
j_gene: TRBJ2-2
abundance: -
len: 14
v_gene: TRBV28
CDR3aa: CASRGRVNTGELFF
CDR3nt: TGTGCCAGCAGGGGACGGGTCAACACCGGGGAGCTGTTTTTT

d_gene: -
j_gene: TRBJ1-1
abundance: few
len: 11
v_gene: TRBV19
CDR3aa: CASSIYWLAFF
CDR3nt: TGTGCCAGTAGTATTTATTGGTTAGCTTTCTTT

d_gene: -
j_gene: TRBJ1-3
abundance: -
len: 13
v_gene: TRBV5-4
CDR3aa: CASSPGTGNTIYF
CDR3nt: TGTGCCAGCAGCCCCGGGACGGGAAACACCATATATTTT

d_gene: -
j_gene: TRBJ2-1
abundance: -
len: 15
v_gene: TRBV7-8
CDR3aa: CASSPGQGRSYEQFF
CDR3nt: TGTGCCAGCAGCCCAGGGCAGGGCCGTTCTTATGAGCAGTTCTTC

d_gene: TRBD2
j_gene: TRBJ2-7
abundance: -
len: 17
v_gene: TRBV27
CDR3aa: CASSLPLIAGGLSEQYF
CDR3nt: TGTGCCAGCAGTCTACCTTTAATTGCGGGAGGGCTGAGCGAGCAGTACTTC

d_gene: -
j_gene: TRBJ2-1
abundance: -
len: 11
v_gene: TRBV7-9
CDR3aa: CASSWANEQFF
CDR3nt: TGTGCCAGCAGCTGGGCCAATGAGCAGTTCTTC

d_gene: -
j_gene: TRBJ2-3
abundance: -
len: 14
v_gene: TRBV12-5
CDR3aa: CASGFGQWTDTQYF
CDR3nt: TGTGCTAGTGGTTTCGGACAGTGGACGGATACGCAGTATTTT

d_gene: -
j_gene: TRBJ1-3
abundance: -
len: 16
v_gene: TRBV4-1
CDR3aa: CASSQTPDRSGNTIYF
CDR3nt: TGCGCCAGCAGCCAAACTCCCGACCGATCTGGAAACACCATATATTTT

d_gene: TRBD2
j_gene: TRBJ2-2
abundance: -
len: 16
v_gene: TRBV7-9
CDR3aa: CASSLTGLAVAGELFF
CDR3nt: TGTGCCAGCAGCTTAACCGGACTAGCTGTCGCCGGGGAGCTGTTTTTT

d_gene: TRBD2
j_gene: TRBJ2-2
abundance: once
len: 19
v_gene: TRBV9
CDR3aa: CASSPHGLAGAPNTGELFF
CDR3nt: TGTGCCAGCAGCCCCCATGGACTAGCGGGAGCGCCGAACACCGGGGAGCTGTTTTTT

d_gene: -
j_gene: TRBJ2-5
abundance: -
len: 14
v_gene: TRBV27
CDR3aa: CASSLSLGLETQYF
CDR3nt: TGTGCCAGCAGTTTATCGCTAGGGTTGGAGACCCAGTACTTC

d_gene: TRBD1
j_gene: TRBJ1-5
abundance: -
len: 20
v_gene: TRBV4-2
CDR3aa: CASSQDWAGGPSVSNQPQHF
CDR3nt: TGTGCCAGCAGCCAAGATTGGGCAGGGGGCCCTTCCGTGAGCAATCAGCCCCAGCATTTT

d_gene: -
j_gene: TRBJ2-3
abundance: once
len: 17
v_gene: TRBV27
CDR3aa: CASSFLALLRGTDTQYF
CDR3nt: TGTGCCAGCAGTTTTCTCGCTCTATTACGCGGCACAGATACGCAGTATTTT

d_gene: TRBD1
j_gene: TRBJ2-7
abundance: -
len: 12
v_gene: TRBV6-5
CDR3aa: CASGGQGYEQYF
CDR3nt: TGTGCCAGCGGGGGACAGGGCTACGAGCAGTACTTC

d_gene: TRBD2
j_gene: TRBJ2-3
abundance: -
len: 16
v_gene: TRBV9
CDR3aa: CASSVKTSGPTDTQYF
CDR3nt: TGTGCCAGCAGCGTAAAAACTAGCGGACCCACAGATACGCAGTATTTT

d_gene: -
j_gene: TRBJ1-5
abundance: -
len: 19
v_gene: TRBV28
CDR3aa: CASSRNRVVLVTRNQPQHF
CDR3nt: TGTGCCAGCAGTCGTAACAGGGTTGTTTTGGTTACTCGCAATCAGCCCCAGCATTTT

d_gene: TRBD1
j_gene: TRBJ2-7
abundance: once
len: 19
v_gene: TRBV7-8
CDR3aa: CASSLRTGGKIRSSYEQYF
CDR3nt: TGTGCCAGCAGCTTGAGGACAGGGGGTAAAATAAGAAGCTCCTACGAGCAGTACTTC

d_gene: -
j_gene: TRBJ2-7
abundance: once
len: 12
v_gene: TRBV28
CDR3aa: CASGSFSHEQYF
CDR3nt: TGTGCCAGCGGGAGTTTTTCCCACGAGCAGTACTTC

d_gene: -
j_gene: TRBJ2-5
abundance: -
len: 13
v_gene: TRBV14
CDR3aa: CASSQAFQETQYF
CDR3nt: TGTGCCAGCAGCCAGGCCTTCCAAGAGACCCAGTACTTC

d_gene: -
j_gene: TRBJ1-3
abundance: few
len: 14
v_gene: TRBV4-3
CDR3aa: CASSHDRVGDTIYF
CDR3nt: TGCGCCAGCAGCCATGACCGCGTCGGGGACACCATATATTTT